This TCR beta chain was identified during a study of blood T cell repertoires in COVID-19. Study background: Specimens from acute and convalescent COVID-19 originated in the United States, Italy and Spain. The analysed material was cDNA or gDNA that came from T cells, B-cell-depleted T cells, or PBMCs.

Germline assignment: CDR1 SGHTA and CDR2 FQGTGA. This CDR3 contains 14 residues. Germline trimming cut 6 bases from V and 4 bases from J; bases unmatched to any gene: 7. Authors' data handling: Researchers report that nucleated cell counts were estimated from reference gene primer amplification. TCRdb's copy holds only in-frame clones and misses some; the assay was immunoSEQ multiplex PCR. V and J calls and clone size are given by that table; D and trimming were obtained from the DNA. The sample contains about 43,000 clones, 86% of which appear only once. Material: peripheral blood. The receptor was derived from a human donor in a cohort sampled during active COVID-19. The genes are TRBV7-3 and TRBJ2-7; 9 nucleotides line up with TRBD1. DNA for the CDR3: TGTGCCAGCAGGTCGAACAGGGGGCCATACGAGCAGTACTTC. Its translation: CASRSNRGPYEQYF.